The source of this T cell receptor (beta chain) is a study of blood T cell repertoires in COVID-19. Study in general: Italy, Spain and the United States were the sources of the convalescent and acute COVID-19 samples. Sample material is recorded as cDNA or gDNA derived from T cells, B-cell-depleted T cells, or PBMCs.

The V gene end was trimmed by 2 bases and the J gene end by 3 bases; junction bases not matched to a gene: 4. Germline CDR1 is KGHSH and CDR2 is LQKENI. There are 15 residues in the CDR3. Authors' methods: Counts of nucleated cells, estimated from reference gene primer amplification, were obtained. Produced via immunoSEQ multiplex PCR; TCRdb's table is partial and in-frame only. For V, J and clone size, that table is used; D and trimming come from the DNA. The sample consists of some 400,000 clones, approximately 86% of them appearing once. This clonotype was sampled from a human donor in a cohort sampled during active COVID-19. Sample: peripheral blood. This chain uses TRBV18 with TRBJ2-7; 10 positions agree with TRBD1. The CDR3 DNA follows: TGTGCCAGCTCACCAGGACAGGGGGTGAACTACGAGCAGTACTTC. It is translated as CASSPGQGVNYEQYF.